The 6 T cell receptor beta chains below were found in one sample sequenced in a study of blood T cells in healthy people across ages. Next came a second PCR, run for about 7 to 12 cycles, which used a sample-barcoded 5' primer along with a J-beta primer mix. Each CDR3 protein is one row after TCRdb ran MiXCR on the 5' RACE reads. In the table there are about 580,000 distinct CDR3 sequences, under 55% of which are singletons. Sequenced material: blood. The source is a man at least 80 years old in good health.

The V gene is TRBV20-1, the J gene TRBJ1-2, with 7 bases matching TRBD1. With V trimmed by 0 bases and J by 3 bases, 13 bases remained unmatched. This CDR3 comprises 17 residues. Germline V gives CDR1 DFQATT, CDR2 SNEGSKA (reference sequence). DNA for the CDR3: TGCAGTGCTAGAGAGAACCCAACAGGGGCGGGGGACTATGGCTACACCTTC. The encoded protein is CSARENPTGAGDYGYTF.

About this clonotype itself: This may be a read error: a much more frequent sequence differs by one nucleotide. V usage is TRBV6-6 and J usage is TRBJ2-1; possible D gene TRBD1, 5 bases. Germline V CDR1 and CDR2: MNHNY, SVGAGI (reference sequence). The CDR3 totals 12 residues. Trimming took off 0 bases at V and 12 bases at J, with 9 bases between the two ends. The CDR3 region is CASSYSGEGQFF. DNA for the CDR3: TGTGCCAGCAGTTACTCAGGGGAAGGGCAGTTCTTC.

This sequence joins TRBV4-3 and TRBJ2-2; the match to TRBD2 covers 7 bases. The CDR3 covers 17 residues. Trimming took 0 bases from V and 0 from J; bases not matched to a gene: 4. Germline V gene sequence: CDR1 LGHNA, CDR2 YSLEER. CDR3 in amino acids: CASSQDRGVSNTGELFF. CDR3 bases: TGCGCCAGCAGCCAAGATCGGGGGGTATCGAACACCGGGGAGCTGTTTTTT.

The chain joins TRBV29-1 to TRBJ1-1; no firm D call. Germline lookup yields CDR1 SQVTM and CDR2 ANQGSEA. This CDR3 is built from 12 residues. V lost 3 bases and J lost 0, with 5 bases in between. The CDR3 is CSVDAMNTEAFF. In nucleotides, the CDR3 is TGCAGCGTTGACGCAATGAACACTGAAGCTTTCTTT.

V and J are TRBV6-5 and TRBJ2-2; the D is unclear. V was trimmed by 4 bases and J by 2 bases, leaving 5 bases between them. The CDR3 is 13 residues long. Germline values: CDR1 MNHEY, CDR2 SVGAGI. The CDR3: CASSSRNTGELFF. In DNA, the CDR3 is TGTGCCAGCAGTTCCCGTAACACCGGGGAGCTGTTTTTT.

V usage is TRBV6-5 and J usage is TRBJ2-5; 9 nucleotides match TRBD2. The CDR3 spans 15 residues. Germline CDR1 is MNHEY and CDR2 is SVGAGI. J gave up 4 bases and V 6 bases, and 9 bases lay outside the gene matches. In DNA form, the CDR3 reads TGTGCCAGCAGCTTAGGGCGGGGGGGCCCAGAGACCCAGTACTTC. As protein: CASSLGRGGPETQYF.